The 13 T cell receptor beta chains below come from one sample, sequenced in a study of shared T cell receptors in the human thymus. Only in-frame clones appear in the TCRdb table, and some are missing; sequencing was by immunoSEQ multiplex PCR. The sample holds under 450,000 clones, approximately 95% seen once. The sequencing sample was made of thymocytes. Receptors were obtained from a human donor.

The rearrangement joins TRBV27 to TRBJ2-5, with D possibly called TRBD1 or TRBD2 (5 bases each). CDR1 and CDR2 from the germline V gene are MNHEY and SMNVEV (reference sequence). The V gene lost 2 bases and the J gene lost 3 bases, with 13 bases spanning the gap. The CDR3 has 15 amino acids. The CDR3 spells CASSLSRGAEETQYF. CDR3 DNA: TGTGCCAGCAGTTTAAGTAGGGGAGCGGAAGAGACCCAGTACTTC.

This clone was detected a few times. CDR3 sequence reads: CASSQEFWGRDEQYF. CDR3 DNA: TGCGCCAGCAGCCAAGAGTTCTGGGGGCGGGACGAGCAGTACTTC. V and J are TRBV4-3 and TRBJ2-7, with D possibly being TRBD1 (6 bases). Trimming took 0 bases from V and 5 from J, leaving 14 bases between them. The germline V gene has CDR1 LGHNA and CDR2 YSLEER. CDR3 size: 15 residues.

Comments on this clone: The germline gene is not matched at one end of the junction; a read error may be the cause. V is TRBV6-1 and J is TRBJ1-2; no definite D call. CDR1 is MNHNS, CDR2 SASEGT, per germline. The CDR3 loop spans 16 amino acids. In nucleotides, the CDR3 is TGTGCCAGCAGGGAAGGAGAGGGCAGGACTAACTATGGCTACACCTTC. Amino acids: CASREGEGRTNYGYTF.

J is TRBJ2-7 and V is TRBV20-1, with D maybe TRBD1 (6 bases). Germline-derived CDR1 and CDR2 are DFQATT and SNEGSKA (reference sequence). The CDR3 is 10 amino acids. The CDR3 DNA follows: TGCAGAGCGGACAGTGGGGAGCAGTACTTC. It is translated as CRADSGEQYF.

This chain links TRBV19 with TRBJ1-2; TRBD1 agrees at 7 bases. After removal of 4 bases from V and 6 bases from J, the junction contained 14 bases not matched to a gene. CDR1 is LNHDA and CDR2 is SQIVND in the germline V gene (reference sequence). The CDR3 consists of 16 residues. CDR3 sequence reads: CASSTLPRQGCNGYTF. DNA of the CDR3: TGTGCCAGTAGTACCCTCCCACGACAGGGCTGTAATGGCTACACCTTC.

For the CDR3, the DNA is TGTGCCAGCAGTTCAACTGGCGGACCCACCCCATACCGTGGGTTTGGCAATGAGCAGTTCTTC. Its protein is CASSSTGGPTPYRGFGNEQFF. The chain is built from TRBV27 and TRBJ2-1; no clear D. The V end lost 4 bases, the J end lost 6 bases, and 34 bases lay between the germline ends. This CDR3 is 21 amino acids long. Looked up from germline, CDR1 is MNHEY and CDR2 is SMNVEV (reference sequence).

This sequence joins TRBV29-1 and TRBJ2-7; 12 bases match TRBD2. Germline V gene data show CDR1 as SQVTM and CDR2 as ANQGSEA. With 1 base clipped from V and 0 bases from J, the junction kept 19 bases outside the gene matches. CDR3 length: 21 amino acids. Here the CDR3 reads CSVEGGGQAGTSGSYSYEQYF. DNA for the CDR3: TGCAGCGTTGAAGGGGGCGGACAAGCCGGGACTAGCGGGTCCTACTCCTACGAGCAGTACTTC.

V and J are TRBV4-2 and TRBJ2-3, with 8 bases identical to TRBD2. The CDR3 contains 17 residues. Trimming at V came to 8 bases and at J to 1 base, leaving 14 bases not matched to a gene. Per the germline V gene, CDR1 is LGHNA and CDR2 is YNFKEQ. This chain's CDR3 is CASERQRTSTRTDTQYF. CDR3 coding DNA: TGTGCCAGCGAACGCCAGAGGACTAGCACACGCACAGATACGCAGTATTTT.

V and J are TRBV10-2 and TRBJ2-7; 7 nucleotides match TRBD2. The CDR3 loop spans 15 amino acids. V lost 3 bases and J lost 2; bases outside the gene matches: 7. Germline CDR1 is WSHSY and CDR2 is SAAADI. The CDR3 coding sequence is TGCGCCAGCAGTGAACTGAAACTAGCGACCTACGAGCAGTACTTC. Protein product: CASSELKLATYEQYF.

The CDR3 loop reads CASRPPGQGGDEQFF. The CDR3 region has the DNA TGTGCCAGCAGACCCCCCGGACAGGGAGGGGATGAGCAGTTCTTC. This chain uses TRBV7-2 with TRBJ2-1; D is perhaps TRBD1 (8 bases). Germline CDR1 reads SGHTA; CDR2 reads FQGNSA. The V and J ends lost 6 bases and 8 bases respectively, with 20 bases between them. The CDR3 is 15 amino acids.

The CDR3 DNA follows: TGTGCCAGCTCTGAGCCCTACGAGCAGTACTTC. It is translated as CASSEPYEQYF. V gene TRBV28 combines with J gene TRBJ2-7; D is ambiguous. Germline CDR1 MDHEN, CDR2 SYDVKM. Deletions cut 8 bases from V and 2 bases from J, with 7 bases between. The length of the CDR3 is 11 residues.

V usage is TRBV5-6 and J usage is TRBJ1-1; no reliable D call. The germline gives CDR1 SGHDT, CDR2 YYEEEE. V gave up 0 bases and J gave up 3 bases, with 15 bases separating them. This CDR3 region has 16 residues. The CDR3 bases are TGTGCCAGCAGCTTGGCCCCCTGGGGAAGGTACACTGAAGCTTTCTTT. This encodes CASSLAPWGRYTEAFF.

The chain combines TRBV4-2 with TRBJ2-5, with D unresolved. The CDR3 spans 14 residues. Germline CDR1 is LGHNA and CDR2 is YNFKEQ. V lost 0 bases to trimming and J lost 5 bases, with 10 bases between them. The CDR3 sequence: CASSQEAGMETQYF. For the CDR3, the DNA is TGTGCCAGCAGCCAAGAGGCTGGGATGGAGACCCAGTACTTC.